This T cell receptor beta chain was captured by sequencing in a study of blood T cells in healthy people across ages. Study-level points and caveats: Strong correlation existed between TCR beta diversity and naive T cell percentage.

Every sample had a minimum of 7 million PBMCs isolated. Together with a sample-barcoded 5' primer, a J-beta primer mix was included in a second PCR lasting about 6 to 11 cycles. A template-switch adaptor containing 12 random nucleotides labeled each cDNA molecule. TCRdb reanalysed the 5' RACE reads using MiXCR and keeps one entry per CDR3 protein. Altogether fewer than 1.5 million distinct CDR3 sequences are present, around 39% being singletons, with the ten largest covering 6.5% to 10%. Per the germline V gene, CDR1 is MNHNY and CDR2 is SVGAGI (reference sequence). V lost 5 bases and J lost 6, with 10 bases in between. CDR3 length equals 12 residues. Points on this clonotype: Its antigen remains unknown.

V gene TRBV6-6 combines with J gene TRBJ1-1; no clear D gene. This sequence originates from a woman aged 18-30 years in good health. Sequencing was carried out using blood. The CDR3 sequence is CASSGDQPEAFF. The CDR3, as DNA: TGTGCCAGCAGTGGTGATCAGCCTGAAGCTTTCTTT.